This entry features one TCR beta chain sequence. The antigen remains undetermined. This entry belongs to a study of post-analysis software for immune sequencing data. TCR beta cDNA libraries included unique molecular identifiers. One entry per CDR3 protein results from TCRdb running MiXCR on the PCR reads. Counted here are about 820,000 distinct CDR3 sequences, about 57% occurring once; the ten biggest clones make up under 6%. Study-wide points: Comparison of patients with controls showed five TRBV segments more frequent in patients, TRBV5-6, TRBV5-1 and TRBV20-1 among them.

This CDR3 comprises 16 residues. Germline V CDR1 and CDR2: MNHEY, SVGEGT. The V end was cut by 6 bases, the J end by 4 bases, with 21 bases between. V usage is TRBV6-2 or TRBV6-3 and J usage is TRBJ1-2; D possibly corresponds to TRBD1 (5 bases). This sequence was found in a girl between 5 and 17 years old with multiple sclerosis. Source material: blood. CDR3 in amino acids: CASSRLGTGSPYGYTF. The CDR3 nucleotides are TGTGCCAGCAGCCGCCTAGGGACGGGCTCCCCCTATGGCTACACCTTC.